Following are 5 T cell receptor beta chains from one sample sequenced in a study of technical replicates of blood from several donors. Measured with immunoSEQ multiplex PCR; TCRdb has only the in-frame clones, and not every one. This sample has roughly 72,000 clones; roughly 94% occur once, and the top ten carry 0.39%. The sample consisted of T cells isolated from PBMCs. All receptors derive from a human donor in good health.

This clone was detected once. The chain is built from TRBV14 and TRBJ1-1; 8 bases line up with TRBD1. The V gene end was trimmed by 1 base and the J gene end by 11 bases; junction bases not matched to a gene: 6. CDR1 SGHDN and CDR2 FVKESK come from the germline V gene. The CDR3 consists of 13 residues. Written as DNA, the CDR3 is TGTGCCAGCAGCCAAGTCATCTGGACAGGGGCTTTCTTT. It is translated as CASSQVIWTGAFF.

The genes are TRBV27 and TRBJ2-1; the D gene is possibly TRBD2 (6 bases). The CDR3 covers 15 residues. Trimming took off 3 bases at V and 0 bases at J, with 9 bases between the two ends. Looked up from germline, CDR1 is MNHEY and CDR2 is SMNVEV (reference sequence). This CDR3 reads CASSFIGSSYNEQFF. The CDR3 region has the DNA TGTGCCAGCAGTTTTATCGGGAGCTCCTACAATGAGCAGTTCTTC.

This rearrangement joins TRBV29-1 to TRBJ1-4, with D tentatively TRBD1 (6 bases). Trimming cost V 4 bases and J 4 bases, with 10 bases left between them. Per germline, CDR1 SQVTM and CDR2 ANQGSEA. The CDR3 contains 13 residues. The CDR3, as DNA: TGCAGCGTTGTTGGACAGAATAATGAAAAACTGTTTTTT. Translating it yields CSVVGQNNEKLFF.

The chain joins TRBV9 to TRBJ2-3, with D perhaps TRBD2 (5 bases). The CDR3 runs 12 residues. CDR1 and CDR2 (germline): SGDLS, YYNGEE. Deletions cut 4 bases from V and 5 bases from J, with 8 bases between. CDR3 amino acids: CASSPSGDTQYF. The CDR3, as DNA: TGTGCCAGCAGCCCGAGCGGAGATACGCAGTATTTT.

The chain joins TRBV7-2 to TRBJ2-3, with D tentatively TRBD2 (5 bases). This CDR3 has 15 amino acids. Germline CDR1 and CDR2: SGHTA and FQGNSA. Trimming took 8 bases from V and 0 from J, leaving 15 bases between them. This CDR3 is CASDSTGVSTDTQYF. The CDR3 DNA reads TGTGCCAGCGACTCTACCGGGGTTAGCACAGATACGCAGTATTTT.